Each of the 11 T cell receptor beta chains below was sequenced from the same sample in a study of blood T cell repertoires in COVID-19. Assay used: immunoSEQ multiplex PCR; TCRdb lists only in-frame clones, some missing. The data contain roughly 390,000 clones, around 85% of them singletons. Source material: peripheral blood. The receptors originated from a woman between 18 and 30 years old with acute or convalescent COVID-19.

Many counts were recorded for this clone. V is TRBV9 and J is TRBJ2-1; D perhaps matches TRBD1 (5 bases). CDR1 and CDR2 (germline): SGDLS, YYNGEE. Trimming removed 3 bases from V and 7 bases from J, with 17 bases in between. The CDR3 has 15 residues. The CDR3 is CASSALGGRENEQFF. In DNA, the CDR3 is TGTGCCAGCAGCGCGCTAGGCGGCAGGGAAAATGAGCAGTTCTTC.

The chain links TRBV10-3 to TRBJ2-4, with TRBD1 matching 8 bases. The CDR3 has 14 amino acids. The V segment lost 6 bases and the J segment 3 bases; nucleotides outside the gene matches: 4. Germline CDR1 ENHRY, CDR2 SYGVKD. CDR3 nucleotides: TGTGCCATCAGCGGGGGACAGGACAAAAACATTCAGTACTTC. It encodes CAISGGQDKNIQYF.

The chain uses TRBV9 and TRBJ2-5; tentative D call: TRBD1 (6 bases). Between the trimmed V and J ends, which lost 0 bases and 5 bases, there was a span of 14 bases. Germline CDR1 SGDLS, CDR2 YYNGEE. This CDR3 spans 15 amino acids. CDR3 bases: TGTGCCAGCAGCGTAGGAGGAGGACAGAAGGAGACCCAGTACTTC. Translated: CASSVGGGQKETQYF.

This chain links TRBV10-3 with TRBJ1-1; TRBD1 is a possible D gene (5 bases). V lost 5 bases to trimming and J lost 1 base, with 11 bases between them. The length of the CDR3 is 14 residues. Germline V gives CDR1 ENHRY, CDR2 SYGVKD. The CDR3 sequence is CAISLRTGNTEAFF. The CDR3 coding sequence is TGTGCCATCAGTCTTCGCACAGGGAACACTGAAGCTTTCTTT.

This clone was counted between two and nine times. The rearrangement uses TRBV28 and TRBJ1-5; 9 nucleotides agree with TRBD1. Unmatched junction bases numbered 9, after V lost 4 bases and J lost 5 bases. The CDR3 extends over 16 amino acids. The V gene's germline CDR1 is MDHEN and CDR2 SYDVKM. The CDR3 reads CASSYAGTGTDQPQHF. DNA of the CDR3: TGTGCCAGCAGTTATGCCGGGACAGGGACCGATCAGCCCCAGCATTTT.

This clone was observed a handful of times. The chain is built from TRBV18 and TRBJ2-7, with 8 nucleotides matching TRBD1. The CDR3 loop spans 14 amino acids. In germline, CDR1 is KGHSH, CDR2 LQKENI. V shed 3 bases, J shed 2 bases, and the junction held 3 bases outside the gene matches. DNA for the CDR3: TGTGCCAGCTCACCGGGACAGGAGCCCTACGAGCAGTACTTC. Amino acids: CASSPGQEPYEQYF.

This clone was counted between two and nine times. V is TRBV6-1 and J is TRBJ2-3; 9 positions match TRBD2. Germline assignment: CDR1 MNHNS and CDR2 SASEGT. The CDR3 sequence is 15 residues long. Trimming cost V 2 bases and J 6 bases; bases outside gene matches: 6. In DNA form, the CDR3 reads TGTGCCAGCAGTGAATCAGCTAGCGGGGCGGATACGCAGTATTTT. It codes for CASSESASGADTQYF.

The chain has TRBV6-2 or TRBV6-3 and TRBJ2-3; possibly TRBD2 for D (6 bases). Per the germline V gene, CDR1 is MNHEY and CDR2 is SVGEGT. V was cut by 3 bases and J by 0 bases, with 16 bases left in between. The CDR3 totals 17 residues. The CDR3 protein is CASSYGGHVSSTDTQYF. Written as DNA, the CDR3 is TGTGCCAGCAGTTATGGAGGGCACGTCTCTAGCACAGATACGCAGTATTTT.

In DNA, the CDR3 is TGTGCCAGCAGCGACGGCCGCGGAGGGAACCAGCCCCAGCATTTT. As protein: CASSDGRGGNQPQHF. The chain joins TRBV9 to TRBJ1-5, with D unclear. The V and J ends lost 3 bases and 7 bases respectively, with 17 bases between them. The CDR3 loop spans 15 amino acids. Germline loops: CDR1 SGDLS, CDR2 YYNGEE.

This clone was found many times. The chain combines TRBV6-6 with TRBJ1-1; TRBD1 matches at 8 bases. CDR1 is MNHNY, CDR2 SVGAGI, per germline (reference sequence). V lost 5 bases to trimming and J lost 1 base; unmatched junction nucleotides: 6. The CDR3 totals 15 residues. In DNA, the CDR3 is TGTGCCAGCAGTAGCCGACAGGGGTCGAACACTGAAGCTTTCTTT. It codes for CASSSRQGSNTEAFF.

The gene calls are TRBV5-1 and TRBJ1-1; 8 bases line up with TRBD1. The J segment lost 5 bases and the V segment lost 3 bases, leaving 6 bases of the junction unmatched. The CDR3 has 14 amino acids. Germline CDR1 and CDR2: SGHRS and YFSETQ. CDR3: CASSSDRASTEAFF. The CDR3 bases are TGCGCCAGCAGCTCGGACAGGGCTTCTACTGAAGCTTTCTTT.